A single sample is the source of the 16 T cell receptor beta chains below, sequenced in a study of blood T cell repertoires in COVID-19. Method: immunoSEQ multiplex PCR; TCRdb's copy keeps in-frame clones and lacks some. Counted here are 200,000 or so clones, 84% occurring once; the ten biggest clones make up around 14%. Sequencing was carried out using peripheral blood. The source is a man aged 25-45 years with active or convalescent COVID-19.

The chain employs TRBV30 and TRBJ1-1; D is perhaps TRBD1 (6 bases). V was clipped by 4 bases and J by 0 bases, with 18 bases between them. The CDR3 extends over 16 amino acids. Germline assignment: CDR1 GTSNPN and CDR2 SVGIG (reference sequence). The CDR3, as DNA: TGTGCCTGGACCCGGGGGGCGTTGGGCATGAACACTGAAGCTTTCTTT. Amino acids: CAWTRGALGMNTEAFF.

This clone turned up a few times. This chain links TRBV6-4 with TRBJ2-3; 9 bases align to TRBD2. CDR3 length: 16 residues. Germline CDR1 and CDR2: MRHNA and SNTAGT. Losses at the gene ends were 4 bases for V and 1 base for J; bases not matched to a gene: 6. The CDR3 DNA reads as TGTGCCAGCAGTGGTGCGGGAGGGGAAGGCACAGATACGCAGTATTTT. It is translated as CASSGAGGEGTDTQYF.

The CDR3 nucleotides read TGTGCCAGTAGGGAAACCGGGACTAGCGTAGAGACCCAGTACTTC. Encoded protein: CASRETGTSVETQYF. The rearrangement joins TRBV19 to TRBJ2-5; 10 bases align to TRBD2. This CDR3 region has 15 residues. Trimming removed 6 bases from V and 4 bases from J; junction bases left unmatched: 8. Germline CDR1 and CDR2: LNHDA and SQIVND (reference sequence). Full variable domain (remainder filled in from reference TRBV19 and TRBJ2-5): DGGITQSPKYLFRKEGQNVTLSCEQNLNHDAMYWYRQDPGQGLRLIYYSQIVNDFQKGDIAEGYSVSREKKESFPLTVTSAQKNPTAFYLCASRETGTSVETQYFGPGTRLLVL.

Written as DNA, the CDR3 is TGTGCCAGCAGTGCCAGACAGGGCCACTCTGGGGCCAACGTCCTGACTTTC. Translating gives CASSARQGHSGANVLTF. V is TRBV6-1 and J is TRBJ2-6, with 7 bases fitting TRBD1. This CDR3 is 17 amino acids long. V lost 4 bases, J lost 0 bases, and 6 bases stayed unmatched. CDR1 MNHNS and CDR2 SASEGT come from the germline V gene.

The CDR3 DNA follows: TGTGCTAGTGGTTCTGACATTCGCGAGCAGTACTTC. It encodes CASGSDIREQYF. The chain has TRBV12-5 and TRBJ2-7; D ambiguous. CDR3 size: 12 residues. V was clipped by 4 bases and J by 6 bases, with 10 bases between them. CDR1 is LGHNT, CDR2 FRNRAP, per germline.

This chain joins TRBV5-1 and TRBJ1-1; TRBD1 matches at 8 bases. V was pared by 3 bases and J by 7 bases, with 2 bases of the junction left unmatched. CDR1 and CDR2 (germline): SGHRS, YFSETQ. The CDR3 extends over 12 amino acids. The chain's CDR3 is CASSYGQGEAFF. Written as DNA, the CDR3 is TGCGCCAGCAGCTACGGACAGGGTGAAGCTTTCTTT.

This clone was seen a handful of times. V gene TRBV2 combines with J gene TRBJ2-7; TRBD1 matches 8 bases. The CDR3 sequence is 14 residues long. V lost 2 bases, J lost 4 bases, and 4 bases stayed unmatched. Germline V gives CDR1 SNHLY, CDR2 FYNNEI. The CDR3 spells CASSENQGAYEQYF. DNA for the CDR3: TGTGCCAGCAGTGAAAACCAGGGGGCGTACGAGCAGTACTTC.

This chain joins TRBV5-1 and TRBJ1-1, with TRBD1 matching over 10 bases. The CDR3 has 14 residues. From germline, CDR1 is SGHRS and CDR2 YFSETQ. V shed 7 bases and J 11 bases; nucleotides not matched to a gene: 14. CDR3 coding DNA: TGCGCCAGCTCTGGGGGACAGGGGATTAATATGGCTTTCTTT. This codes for CASSGGQGINMAFF. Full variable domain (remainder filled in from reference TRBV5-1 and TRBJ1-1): KAGVTQTPRYLIKTRGQQVTLSCSPISGHRSVSWYQQTPGQGLQFLFEYFSETQRNKGNFPGRFSGRQFSNSRSEMNVSTLELGDSALYLCASSGGQGINMAFFGQGTRLTVV.

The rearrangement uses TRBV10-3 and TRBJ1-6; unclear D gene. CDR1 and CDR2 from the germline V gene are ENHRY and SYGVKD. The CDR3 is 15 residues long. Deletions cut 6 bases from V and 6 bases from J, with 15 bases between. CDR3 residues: CAIRAAPESNSPLHF. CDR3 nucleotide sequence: TGTGCCATCAGAGCAGCTCCGGAGAGTAATTCACCCCTCCACTTT.

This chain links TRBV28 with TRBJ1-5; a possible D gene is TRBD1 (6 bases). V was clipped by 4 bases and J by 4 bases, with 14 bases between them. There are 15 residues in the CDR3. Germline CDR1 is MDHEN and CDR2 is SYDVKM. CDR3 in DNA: TGTGCCAGCAGTTCCAGGGGAAGAGGGAATCAGCCCCAGCATTTT. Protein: CASSSRGRGNQPQHF.

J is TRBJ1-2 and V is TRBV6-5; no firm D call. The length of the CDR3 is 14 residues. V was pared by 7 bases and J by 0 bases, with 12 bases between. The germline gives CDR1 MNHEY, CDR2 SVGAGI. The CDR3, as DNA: TGTGCCAGCACCCAAAGACGGGCTAACTATGGCTACACCTTC. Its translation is CASTQRRANYGYTF.

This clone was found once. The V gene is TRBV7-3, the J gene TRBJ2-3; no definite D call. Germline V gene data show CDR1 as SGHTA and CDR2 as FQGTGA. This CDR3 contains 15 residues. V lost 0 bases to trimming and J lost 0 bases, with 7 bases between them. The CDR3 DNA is TGTGCCAGCAGCTTAACCCTCTCTAGCACAGATACGCAGTATTTT. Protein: CASSLTLSSTDTQYF.

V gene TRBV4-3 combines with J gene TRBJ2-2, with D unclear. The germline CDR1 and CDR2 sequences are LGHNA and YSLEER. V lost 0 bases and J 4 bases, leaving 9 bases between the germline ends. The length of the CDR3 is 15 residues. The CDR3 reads CASSQDGVGTGELFF. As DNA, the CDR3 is TGCGCCAGCAGCCAAGATGGAGTGGGCACCGGGGAGCTGTTTTTT.

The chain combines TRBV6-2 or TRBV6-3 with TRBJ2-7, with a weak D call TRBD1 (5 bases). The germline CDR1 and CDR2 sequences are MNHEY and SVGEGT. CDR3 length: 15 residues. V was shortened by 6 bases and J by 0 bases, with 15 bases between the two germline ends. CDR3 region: CASSQGHFYSYEQYF. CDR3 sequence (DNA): TGTGCCAGCAGCCAAGGACATTTTTACTCCTACGAGCAGTACTTC.

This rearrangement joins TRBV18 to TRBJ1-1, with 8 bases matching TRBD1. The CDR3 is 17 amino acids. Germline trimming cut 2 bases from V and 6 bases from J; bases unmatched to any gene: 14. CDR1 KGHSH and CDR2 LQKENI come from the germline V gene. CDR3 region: CASSPSAGGASFAEAFF. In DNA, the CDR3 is TGTGCCAGCTCACCATCGGCAGGGGGCGCTTCTTTCGCTGAAGCTTTCTTT.

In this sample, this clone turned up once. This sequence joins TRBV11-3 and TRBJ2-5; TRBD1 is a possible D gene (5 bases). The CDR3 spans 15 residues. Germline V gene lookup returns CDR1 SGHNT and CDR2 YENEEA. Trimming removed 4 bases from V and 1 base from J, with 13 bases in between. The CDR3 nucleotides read TGTGCCAGCAGCTCGTACCAGGGTCCCCAAGAGACCCAGTACTTC. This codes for CASSSYQGPQETQYF.